This is a list of T cell receptor beta chains from one sample in a study of cytomegalovirus exposure and HLA in healthy donors. Method: immunoSEQ multiplex PCR; TCRdb's copy keeps in-frame clones and lacks some. The sample carries over 200,000 clones, about nine tenths recorded once. The sequencing input was PBMCs. These receptor sequences come from a woman between 18 and 29 years old in good health and CMV-seropositive. The CDR3 runs from the conserved cysteine through the conserved F or W. The order of the fields is clone size, V gene, J gene, D gene, CDR3 DNA, CDR3 protein. A D gene is named only where the DNA matches it firmly. The size entry is marked missing in some rows and otherwise reads once, few, many or a size class.

clone size: .
V gene: TRBV5-4
J gene: TRBJ1-2
D gene: .
CDR3 DNA: TGTGCCAGCAGCCCCGACAGAACAAACTATGGCTACACCTTC
CDR3 protein: CASSPDRTNYGYTF

clone size: .
V gene: TRBV7-3
J gene: TRBJ2-1
D gene: .
CDR3 DNA: TGTGCCAGCAGCTTACTGGGGAGCTCCTACAATGAGCAGTTCTTC
CDR3 protein: CASSLLGSSYNEQFF

clone size: once
V gene: TRBV28
J gene: TRBJ1-4
D gene: TRBD1
CDR3 DNA: TGTGCCAGCAGCGGGACAGGGAATAATGAAAAACTGTTTTTT
CDR3 protein: CASSGTGNNEKLFF

clone size: .
V gene: TRBV6-1
J gene: TRBJ1-4
D gene: TRBD1
CDR3 DNA: TGTGCCAGCAGCAGACAGGGGGCCCCAAATGAAAAACTGTTTTTT
CDR3 protein: CASSRQGAPNEKLFF

clone size: .
V gene: TRBV2
J gene: TRBJ2-7
D gene: TRBD1
CDR3 DNA: TGTGCCAGCACTAGGGGACAGGGGTTAACCGAGCAGTACTTC
CDR3 protein: CASTRGQGLTEQYF

clone size: .
V gene: TRBV16
J gene: TRBJ1-2
D gene: .
CDR3 DNA: TGTGCCAGCAGCCAATGGGGCCGCTATGGCTACACCTTC
CDR3 protein: CASSQWGRYGYTF

clone size: .
V gene: TRBV15
J gene: TRBJ1-4
D gene: .
CDR3 DNA: TGTGCCACCAGCAGAGTTTTGGCAGGAAGGGAAAAACTGTTTTTT
CDR3 protein: CATSRVLAGREKLFF

clone size: .
V gene: TRBV10-3
J gene: TRBJ2-1
D gene: TRBD2
CDR3 DNA: TGTGCCATCAGTGAGCCGCCCGGGACTAGCGGGAGGAGCGATGAGCAGTTCTTC
CDR3 protein: CAISEPPGTSGRSDEQFF

clone size: .
V gene: TRBV4-1
J gene: TRBJ2-2
D gene: TRBD2
CDR3 DNA: TGCGCCAGCAGCCCGACTAGCGGGAGGGCCTCCGGGGAGCTGTTTTTT
CDR3 protein: CASSPTSGRASGELFF

clone size: .
V gene: TRBV28
J gene: TRBJ1-1
D gene: TRBD1
CDR3 DNA: TGTGCCAGCAGTGCGAACAGGGGGCGCACCCCAGAAGCTTTCTTT
CDR3 protein: CASSANRGRTPEAFF

clone size: few
V gene: TRBV27
J gene: TRBJ1-5
D gene: .
CDR3 DNA: TGTGCCAGCAGCAACAGGGAAAGCAATCAGCCCCAGCATTTT
CDR3 protein: CASSNRESNQPQHF

clone size: .
V gene: TRBV5-1
J gene: TRBJ2-1
D gene: TRBD2
CDR3 DNA: TGCGCCAGCAGCCCTGTAGCGGGGGCCTACAATGAGCAGTTCTTC
CDR3 protein: CASSPVAGAYNEQFF

clone size: .
V gene: TRBV19
J gene: TRBJ1-2
D gene: .
CDR3 DNA: TGTGCCAGTAGTATTTTTTCGGGGGGCTACACCTTC
CDR3 protein: CASSIFSGGYTF

clone size: .
V gene: TRBV19
J gene: TRBJ2-7
D gene: TRBD1
CDR3 DNA: TGTGCCAGTAACGTAACAGGGGTCCCCTCCTACGAGCAGTACTTC
CDR3 protein: CASNVTGVPSYEQYF

clone size: .
V gene: TRBV27
J gene: TRBJ2-7
D gene: TRBD1
CDR3 DNA: TGTGCCAGCAGTCTTCGGACAGGGCAATTTATTCCCTACGAGCAGTACTTC
CDR3 protein: CASSLRTGQFIPYEQYF

clone size: .
V gene: TRBV14
J gene: TRBJ2-7
D gene: TRBD2
CDR3 DNA: TGTGCCAGCAGCCAAGCCCTAGCGGGGGTGGCCTACGAGCAGTACTTC
CDR3 protein: CASSQALAGVAYEQYF

clone size: .
V gene: TRBV11-2
J gene: TRBJ2-7
D gene: .
CDR3 DNA: TGTGCCAGCAGCCCAACGCAGCGGAATTACGAGCAGTACTTC
CDR3 protein: CASSPTQRNYEQYF

clone size: .
V gene: TRBV6-1
J gene: TRBJ2-2
D gene: .
CDR3 DNA: TGTGCCAGCAGTGAATACAGGACCACCGGGGAGCTGTTTTTT
CDR3 protein: CASSEYRTTGELFF

clone size: .
V gene: TRBV10-1
J gene: TRBJ2-7
D gene: .
CDR3 DNA: TGCGCCAGCTCTGTTACAGGGAGCCCCTACGAGCAGTACTTC
CDR3 protein: CASSVTGSPYEQYF

clone size: .
V gene: TRBV18
J gene: TRBJ1-2
D gene: .
CDR3 DNA: TGTGCCAGCTCACCACCTCCAGGGGATGACTATGGCTACACCTTC
CDR3 protein: CASSPPPGDDYGYTF

clone size: .
V gene: TRBV9
J gene: TRBJ2-7
D gene: .
CDR3 DNA: TGTGCCAGCAGCGAGGCGGGCCTCTACGAGCAGTACTTC
CDR3 protein: CASSEAGLYEQYF

clone size: .
V gene: TRBV5-4
J gene: TRBJ1-2
D gene: TRBD1
CDR3 DNA: TGTGCCAGCAGCTCCGGATACAGGGGGGGTGGCTACACCTTC
CDR3 protein: CASSSGYRGGGYTF

clone size: .
V gene: TRBV27
J gene: TRBJ2-1
D gene: TRBD2
CDR3 DNA: TGTGCCAGCAGTTCTAGCGGGAATTACAATGAGCAGTTCTTC
CDR3 protein: CASSSSGNYNEQFF

clone size: .
V gene: TRBV28
J gene: TRBJ2-7
D gene: .
CDR3 DNA: TGTGCCAGCAGTTTACGACAGGATGCTCTAGTTGAGCAGTACTTC
CDR3 protein: CASSLRQDALVEQYF

clone size: .
V gene: TRBV5-4
J gene: TRBJ2-5
D gene: TRBD1
CDR3 DNA: TGTGCCAGCAGCCCGCGCACAGGGGGGATGGAGACCCAGTACTTC
CDR3 protein: CASSPRTGGMETQYF

clone size: .
V gene: TRBV27
J gene: TRBJ1-5
D gene: TRBD1
CDR3 DNA: TGTGCCAGCAGTTTTAACAGGGGTACGATTCAGCCCCAGCATTTT
CDR3 protein: CASSFNRGTIQPQHF

clone size: once
V gene: TRBV27
J gene: TRBJ2-5
D gene: TRBD1
CDR3 DNA: TGTGCCAGCAGTTTACTCCCAGGAGGGGACAGGGCAGTAGAGACCCAGTACTTC
CDR3 protein: CASSLLPGGDRAVETQYF

clone size: .
V gene: TRBV2
J gene: TRBJ2-7
D gene: TRBD2
CDR3 DNA: TGTGCCAGCAGCGGTCCGGGACTAGCAGGCGCCTACGAGCAGTACTTC
CDR3 protein: CASSGPGLAGAYEQYF

clone size: .
V gene: TRBV27
J gene: TRBJ2-7
D gene: .
CDR3 DNA: TGTGCCAGCAGTTTAAGCAGGGGAGTATACGAGCAGTACTTC
CDR3 protein: CASSLSRGVYEQYF

clone size: .
V gene: TRBV27
J gene: TRBJ2-5
D gene: TRBD1
CDR3 DNA: TGTGCCAGCAGTTCAGGGGATTGGGACAGGGTGTATGAGACCCAGTACTTC
CDR3 protein: CASSSGDWDRVYETQYF

clone size: once
V gene: TRBV4-1
J gene: TRBJ2-7
D gene: TRBD2
CDR3 DNA: TGCGCCAGCAGCCTGCGGGCGGGGGGGGGCTACTACGAGCAGTACTTC
CDR3 protein: CASSLRAGGGYYEQYF

clone size: .
V gene: TRBV6-1
J gene: TRBJ2-7
D gene: .
CDR3 DNA: TGTGCCAGCAGTGAACGTGGGGCGCAGTACTTC
CDR3 protein: CASSERGAQYF

clone size: .
V gene: TRBV27
J gene: TRBJ2-7
D gene: TRBD1
CDR3 DNA: TGTGCCAGCAGCCGCGACAGGGTCTACGAGCAGTACTTC
CDR3 protein: CASSRDRVYEQYF

clone size: .
V gene: TRBV7-7
J gene: TRBJ1-3
D gene: TRBD1
CDR3 DNA: TGTGCTAGCAGCCCCGGAACGGGACAGGGACCATTCTCTGGAAACACCATATATTTT
CDR3 protein: CASSPGTGQGPFSGNTIYF

clone size: few
V gene: TRBV5-1
J gene: TRBJ2-7
D gene: TRBD2
CDR3 DNA: TGCGCCAGCAGCACTCCCGGGACTAGCCAGTACTTC
CDR3 protein: CASSTPGTSQYF

clone size: .
V gene: TRBV25-1
J gene: TRBJ1-4
D gene: TRBD1
CDR3 DNA: TGTGCCAGCAGTCCCACAGGGGTAATTGAAAAACTGTTTTTT
CDR3 protein: CASSPTGVIEKLFF

clone size: .
V gene: TRBV27
J gene: TRBJ1-1
D gene: TRBD1
CDR3 DNA: TGTGCCAGCAGTCTATCGACAGGGATTACTGAAGCTTTCTTT
CDR3 protein: CASSLSTGITEAFF

clone size: .
V gene: TRBV9
J gene: TRBJ2-7
D gene: .
CDR3 DNA: TGTGCCAGCAGCTCGGGAGATGAGCAGTACTTC
CDR3 protein: CASSSGDEQYF

clone size: .
V gene: TRBV9
J gene: TRBJ1-2
D gene: .
CDR3 DNA: TGTGCCAGCAGCGTAGGGGTCAGGGGACCGAATGGCTACACCTTC
CDR3 protein: CASSVGVRGPNGYTF

clone size: .
V gene: TRBV10-1
J gene: TRBJ2-7
D gene: TRBD2
CDR3 DNA: TGCGCCAGCAGTTCTAGCGGTCGATCTAACGAGCAGTACTTC
CDR3 protein: CASSSSGRSNEQYF

clone size: few
V gene: TRBV7-9
J gene: TRBJ2-2
D gene: TRBD2
CDR3 DNA: TGTGCCAGCAGCTTAGGCTGGACTAGTACGGGAGGGCCCGGGGAGCTGTTTTTT
CDR3 protein: CASSLGWTSTGGPGELFF

clone size: .
V gene: TRBV5-1
J gene: TRBJ1-1
D gene: .
CDR3 DNA: TGCGCCAGCAGCTTGGAACGGCAGGGGAACACTGAAGCTTTCTTT
CDR3 protein: CASSLERQGNTEAFF

clone size: .
V gene: TRBV11-2
J gene: TRBJ1-2
D gene: .
CDR3 DNA: TGTGCCAGCAGCTTAAGCCTGCAGGGGTTTGATCCCAACTATGGCTACACCTTC
CDR3 protein: CASSLSLQGFDPNYGYTF

clone size: .
V gene: TRBV6-5
J gene: TRBJ2-7
D gene: .
CDR3 DNA: TGTGCCAGCAACACAGGTCGGGAGCAGTACTTC
CDR3 protein: CASNTGREQYF